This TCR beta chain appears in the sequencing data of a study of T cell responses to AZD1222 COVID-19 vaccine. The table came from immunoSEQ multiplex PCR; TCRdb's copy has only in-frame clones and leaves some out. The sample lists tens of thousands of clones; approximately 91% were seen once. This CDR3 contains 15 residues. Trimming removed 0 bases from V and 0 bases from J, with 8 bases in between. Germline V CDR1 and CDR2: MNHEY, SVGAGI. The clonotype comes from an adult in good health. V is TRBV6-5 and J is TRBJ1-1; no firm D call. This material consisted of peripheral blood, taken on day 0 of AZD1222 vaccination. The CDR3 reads CASSYSNAMNTEAFF. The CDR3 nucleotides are TGTGCCAGCAGTTACTCGAATGCCATGAACACTGAAGCTTTCTTT.